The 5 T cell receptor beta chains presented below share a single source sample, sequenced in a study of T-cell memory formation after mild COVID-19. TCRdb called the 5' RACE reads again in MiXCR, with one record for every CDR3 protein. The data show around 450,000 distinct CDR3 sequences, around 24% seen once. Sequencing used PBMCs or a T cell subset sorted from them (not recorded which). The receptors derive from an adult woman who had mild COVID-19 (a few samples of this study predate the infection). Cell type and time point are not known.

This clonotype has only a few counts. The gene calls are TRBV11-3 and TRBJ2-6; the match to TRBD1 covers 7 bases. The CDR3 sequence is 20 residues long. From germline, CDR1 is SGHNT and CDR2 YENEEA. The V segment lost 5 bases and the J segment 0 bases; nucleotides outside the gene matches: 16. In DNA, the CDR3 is TGTGCCAGCAGCGCTTGGGACAGCAGAGGGGGAAGCTCTGGGGCCAACGTCCTGACTTTC. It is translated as CASSAWDSRGGSSGANVLTF.

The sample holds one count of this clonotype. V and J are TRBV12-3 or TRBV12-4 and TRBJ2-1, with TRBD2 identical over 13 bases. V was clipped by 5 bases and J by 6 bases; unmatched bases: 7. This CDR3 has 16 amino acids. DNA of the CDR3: TGTGCCAGCAGTACCCCTAGACTAGCGGGAGGCAATGAGCAGTTCTTC. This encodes CASSTPRLAGGNEQFF.

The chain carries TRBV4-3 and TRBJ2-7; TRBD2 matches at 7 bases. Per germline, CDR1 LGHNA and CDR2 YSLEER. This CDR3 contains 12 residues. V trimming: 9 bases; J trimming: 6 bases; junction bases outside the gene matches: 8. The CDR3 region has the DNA TGCGCCAGGATGCGGGAGCTGGTCGAGCAGTACTTC. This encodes CARMRELVEQYF.

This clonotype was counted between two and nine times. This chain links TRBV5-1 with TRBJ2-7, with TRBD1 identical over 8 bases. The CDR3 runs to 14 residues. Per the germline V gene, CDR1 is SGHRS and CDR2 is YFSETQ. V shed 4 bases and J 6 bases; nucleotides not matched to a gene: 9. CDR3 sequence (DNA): TGCGCCAGCAGCCGCGGACAGGGCCTTGGCGAGCAGTACTTC. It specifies CASSRGQGLGEQYF.

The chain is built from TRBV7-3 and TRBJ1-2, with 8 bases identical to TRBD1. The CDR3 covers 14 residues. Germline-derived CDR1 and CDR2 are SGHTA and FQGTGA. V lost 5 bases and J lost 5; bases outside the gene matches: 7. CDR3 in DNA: TGTGCCAGCAGCGAAGGACAGGGAGGGTATGGCTACACCTTC. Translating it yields CASSEGQGGYGYTF. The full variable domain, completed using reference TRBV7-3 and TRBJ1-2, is GAGVSQTPSNKVTEKGKYVELRCDPISGHTALYWYRQSLGQGPEFLIYFQGTGAADDSGLPNDRFFAVRPEGSVSTLKIQRTERGDSAVYLCASSEGQGGYGYTFGSGTRLTVV.